The clone carrying this T cell receptor (beta chain) was seen more than once but under ten times. Its antigen is undetermined. The entry originates in a study of early T cells in non-severe SARS-CoV-2 infection. The study, taken as a whole, reports: Anti-spike CD8 responses were favored in VDJdb matching, and private and CD4 specificities were missed.

The library protocol tagged individual cDNA molecules with unique molecular identifiers. TCRdb called the 5' RACE reads again in MiXCR, with one record for every CDR3 protein. The sample consists of fewer than 80,000 distinct CDR3 sequences, 12% of them appearing once. V gave up 5 bases and J gave up 8 bases; unmatched junction bases: 12. The CDR3 consists of 14 residues. The V gene's germline CDR1 is DFQATT and CDR2 SNEGSKA (reference sequence). The clonotype was recovered from an adult who was a healthcare worker with PCR-confirmed SARS-CoV-2 infection or an uninfected control (not recorded which). The chain links TRBV20-1 to TRBJ2-1; 7 bases agree with TRBD2. The sample comprised whole blood. The CDR3, as DNA: TGCAGTGCTGGTCTGCGGACTAGTTACGATGAGCAGTTCTTC. It yields the protein CSAGLRTSYDEQFF.